The text below deals with one TCR beta chain. Antigen specificity is unknown. The data were produced by immunoSEQ multiplex PCR, yet TCRdb's version contains in-frame clones alone and is incomplete. Of approximately 1.9 million clones listed, around 93% are singletons. CD45RO-negative, CCR7-positively selected cells formed the naive CD8 fraction, excluding terminally differentiated effector memory CD45RA+ cells. Looked up from germline, CDR1 is LGHNA and CDR2 is YNFKEQ. There are 15 residues in the CDR3. V lost 6 bases and J lost 0, with 14 bases in between. This specimen comes from a study of shared clonotypes between healthy human individuals. Study-level findings and limits: Naive subsets generally exceeded memory subsets in estimated richness.

This receptor was obtained from a man aged 18 to 30 in good health. Some clones in this sample may be carry-over from other donors' samples. Source material: naive CD8+ T cells from PBMCs. The genes are TRBV4-2 and TRBJ1-1; D not certain. The CDR3 DNA is TGTGCCAGCAGTCCACAAGAGAAAATGAACACTGAAGCTTTCTTT. Encoded protein: CASSPQEKMNTEAFF.